What follows are 13 T cell receptor beta chains derived from one specimen sequenced in a study of beta chain features in type 1 diabetes. All of the isolated RNA was reverse transcribed, so expressed TCRB transcripts were sequenced. Produced via immunoSEQ multiplex PCR; TCRdb's table is partial and in-frame only. This sample has roughly 700,000 clones; 10% to 15% occur once, and the top ten carry less than 0.025%. Overall study results and limits: Within each of all four CD4+ subsets, Type 1 diabetes patients had TCRB CDR3s that were moderately but significantly shorter.

What these receptors recognize is not known. Sample: naive CD4+ T cells from blood. These receptors were taken from a man aged 18 to 30 with type 1 diabetes.

V gene TRBV7-9 combines with J gene TRBJ1-6; 9 bases are a match to TRBD1. Germline V gene sequence: CDR1 SEHNR, CDR2 FQNEAQ (reference sequence). With 2 bases clipped from V and 8 bases from J, the junction kept 4 bases outside the gene matches. This CDR3 contains 15 residues. The CDR3 region is CASSLRDRVHSPLHF. In DNA form, the CDR3 reads TGTGCCAGCAGCTTAAGGGACAGGGTACATTCACCCCTCCACTTT. Using reference TRBV7-9 and TRBJ1-6 for the parts outside the CDR3, the full variable domain is DTGVSQNPRHKITKRGQNVTFRCDPISEHNRLYWYRQTLGQGPEFLTYFQNEAQLEKSRLLSDRFSAERPKGSFSTLEIQRTEQGDSAMYLCASSLRDRVHSPLHFGNGTRLTVT.

The CDR3 is CASSQSLDQPQHF. The CDR3 nucleotides are TGCGCCAGCAGCCAGAGCCTAGATCAGCCCCAGCATTTT. The chain is built from TRBV4-1 and TRBJ1-5, with D uncertain. V was pared by 3 bases and J by 5 bases, with 8 bases between. Germline assignment: CDR1 MGHRA and CDR2 YSYEKL. The CDR3 extends over 13 amino acids.

The chain joins TRBV11-2 to TRBJ2-1; no reliable D call. V was pared by 3 bases and J by 8 bases, with 11 bases between. Germline loops: CDR1 SGHAT, CDR2 FQNNGV. CDR3 size: 13 residues. The CDR3 region is CASSFWAVDEQFF. CDR3 nucleotide sequence: TGTGCCAGCAGCTTCTGGGCGGTGGATGAGCAGTTCTTC.

The rearrangement joins TRBV28 to TRBJ1-2; maybe TRBD1 (6 bases). The V end lost 5 bases, the J end lost 5 bases, and 18 bases lay between the germline ends. The CDR3 covers 15 residues. Germline CDR1 MDHEN, CDR2 SYDVKM. The CDR3 sequence: CASSTSAGAGYGYTF. In DNA form, the CDR3 reads TGTGCCAGCAGTACGTCTGCGGGGGCAGGGTATGGCTACACCTTC.

V usage is TRBV28 and J usage is TRBJ2-4; maybe TRBD1 (5 bases). Germline V gene sequence: CDR1 MDHEN, CDR2 SYDVKM. V was pared by 8 bases and J by 3 bases, with 8 bases between. The length of the CDR3 is 12 residues. CDR3 DNA sequence: TGTGCCAGCGATGACAGCAAAAACATTCAGTACTTC. Amino acids: CASDDSKNIQYF.

This clone was detected a few times. The gene calls are TRBV9 and TRBJ2-1; 9 nucleotides align to TRBD1. Losses at the gene ends were 4 bases for V and 7 bases for J; bases not matched to a gene: 9. The CDR3 sequence is 15 residues long. Per the germline V gene, CDR1 is SGDLS and CDR2 is YYNGEE. CDR3 residues: CASSPPGTGRNEQFF. The CDR3 nucleotides read TGTGCCAGCAGCCCCCCCGGGACAGGGAGAAATGAGCAGTTCTTC.

As for this clone: This sample also contains other DNA sequences that code for the same CDR3. The chain couples TRBV30 to TRBJ2-5, with D possibly TRBD1 on 5 matching bases. This CDR3 spans 12 amino acids. From germline, CDR1 is GTSNPN and CDR2 SVGIG (reference sequence). The V end lost 0 bases, the J end lost 3 bases, and 5 bases lay between the germline ends. This CDR3 is CAWSVQEETQYF. In nucleotides, the CDR3 is TGTGCCTGGAGTGTACAGGAAGAGACCCAGTACTTC.

Here the CDR3 reads CASGRNRETQYF. The CDR3 nucleotides read TGTGCCAGCGGACGGAATCGGGAGACCCAGTACTTC. The V call is TRBV6-6, the J call TRBJ2-5; D gene unclear. The V gene lost 8 bases and the J gene lost 5 bases, with 12 bases spanning the gap. The CDR3 totals 12 residues. Germline CDR1 is MNHNY and CDR2 is SVGAGI (reference sequence).

V and J are TRBV6-5 and TRBJ2-3, with D possibly matching TRBD2 (5 bases). The germline V gene encodes CDR1 MNHEY and CDR2 SVGAGI. This CDR3 spans 15 amino acids. The V and J ends lost 2 bases and 0 bases respectively, with 9 bases between them. The CDR3 nucleotides are TGTGCCAGCAGTTACCAGGACTCTAGCACAGATACGCAGTATTTT. Translating gives CASSYQDSSTDTQYF.

V and J are TRBV4-1 and TRBJ2-7; D gene unclear. Trimming pared 5 bases from V and 1 base from J, leaving 12 bases between. Germline CDR1 is MGHRA and CDR2 is YSYEKL. The CDR3 runs 14 residues. CDR3 coding DNA: TGCGCCAGCAGCAAAACGCAGGAGTCCTACGAGCAGTACTTC. Translation gives CASSKTQESYEQYF.

V is TRBV28 and J is TRBJ1-6, with unresolved D. Germline V lookup: CDR1 MDHEN, CDR2 SYDVKM. Between the trimmed V and J ends, which lost 8 bases and 6 bases, there was a span of 8 bases. The CDR3 loop spans 12 amino acids. The CDR3 reads CASGRFNSPLHF. The CDR3 nucleotides read TGTGCCAGCGGACGTTTTAATTCACCCCTCCACTTT.

This clone showed up just a few times. CDR3 region: CASSQSIGGRQPQHF. The CDR3 coding sequence is TGCGCCAGCAGTCAATCGATCGGGGGTCGACAGCCCCAGCATTTT. This chain connects TRBV23-1 to TRBJ1-5; D is possibly TRBD1 (5 bases). TRBV23-1 is recorded as an ORF, its role being uncertain. The CDR3 has 15 amino acids. V was trimmed by 0 bases and J by 7 bases, leaving 13 bases between them.

V is TRBV19 and J is TRBJ2-1; 9 bases match TRBD1. Germline trimming cut 7 bases from V and 5 bases from J; bases unmatched to any gene: 9. The CDR3 is 15 residues long. CDR1 and CDR2 from the germline V gene are LNHDA and SQIVND (reference sequence). As DNA, the CDR3 is TGTGCCAGTACCGGGACAGGGACCCCACACAATGAGCAGTTCTTC. This codes for CASTGTGTPHNEQFF.